These 26 T cell receptor beta chains share one sample of origin, sequenced in a study of shared clonotypes between healthy human individuals. Naive CD8 cells lacked CD45RO and underwent positive selection for CCR7, leaving out terminally differentiated effector memory CD45RA+ cells. The method was immunoSEQ multiplex PCR; TCRdb's version includes in-frame clones alone and lacks a portion of them. The profile shows hundreds of thousands of clones, 85% to 95% of them singletons. The specimen sequenced was naive CD8+ T cells sorted from blood. Every receptor here comes from a man aged 25 to 40 in good health.

This chain links TRBV27 with TRBJ2-1; 9 bases agree with TRBD2. CDR3 length: 14 residues. Germline CDR1 and CDR2: MNHEY and SMNVEV (reference sequence). V shed 5 bases, J shed 10 bases, and the junction held 9 bases outside the gene matches. CDR3 region: CASSPTTSGAEQFF. The CDR3 coding sequence is TGTGCCAGCAGTCCAACGACTAGCGGAGCCGAGCAGTTCTTC.

The chain uses TRBV19 and TRBJ2-1; 11 bases fit TRBD2. The V gene end was trimmed by 5 bases and the J gene end by 4 bases; junction bases not matched to a gene: 4. The CDR3 length is 15 residues. Germline CDR1 and CDR2: LNHDA and SQIVND (reference sequence). The CDR3 DNA reads as TGTGCCAGTAGTCTGACTAGCGGGATATACAATGAGCAGTTCTTC. As protein: CASSLTSGIYNEQFF.

The gene calls are TRBV2 and TRBJ1-4, with TRBD1 matching over 9 bases. CDR3 size: 17 residues. The V segment lost 6 bases and the J segment 4 bases; nucleotides outside the gene matches: 12. The V gene's germline CDR1 is SNHLY and CDR2 FYNNEI. In nucleotides, the CDR3 is TGTGCCAGCAGACCGGGACAGGGATTTGGAGTTAATGAAAAACTGTTTTTT. This codes for CASRPGQGFGVNEKLFF.

This chain uses TRBV5-6 with TRBJ1-3; tentative D call: TRBD1 (6 bases). Deletions cut 3 bases from V and 0 bases from J, with 7 bases between. The germline V gene has CDR1 SGHDT and CDR2 YYEEEE. This CDR3 is built from 14 residues. The CDR3 region is CASSSDSSGNTIYF. CDR3 coding DNA: TGTGCCAGCAGCTCGGACAGCTCTGGAAACACCATATATTTT.

This clone was counted a single time. J is TRBJ2-1 and V is TRBV10-2, with 8 bases matching TRBD2. The CDR3 covers 19 residues. The germline V gene has CDR1 WSHSY and CDR2 SAAADI. Trimming at V came to 2 bases and at J to 7 bases, leaving 19 bases not matched to a gene. CDR3 coding DNA: TGCGCCAGCAGTGAGCGGTGGGGGTCGGCGGGAGGCCGGAGTAATGAGCAGTTCTTC. Protein sequence: CASSERWGSAGGRSNEQFF.

This chain connects TRBV12-2 to TRBJ1-2. TRBV12-2 is termed a pseudogene. CDR3 length: 14 amino acids. CDR3 DNA: TGTGCAAGTCGCTTAAAGTTTACGGGCGGTGGCTACACCTTC. Protein sequence: CASRLKFTGGGYTF.

J is TRBJ1-2 and V is TRBV4-1, with 7 bases that match TRBD1. This CDR3 is 13 amino acids long. The V segment lost 4 bases and the J segment 2 bases; nucleotides outside the gene matches: 1. Germline V lookup: CDR1 MGHRA, CDR2 YSYEKL. The CDR3 here is CASSPGQNYGYTF. Here the CDR3 DNA reads TGCGCCAGCAGCCCGGGACAGAACTATGGCTACACCTTC.

This clone was detected only once. V gene TRBV7-9 combines with J gene TRBJ1-1; possible D gene TRBD1, 5 bases. The ends were cut back, 4 bases at V and 8 bases at J, with 8 bases in the middle. Germline CDR1 and CDR2: SEHNR and FQNEAQ (reference sequence). CDR3 length: 11 amino acids. The CDR3 protein is CASSYYREAFF. Written as DNA, the CDR3 is TGTGCCAGCAGCTATTACAGGGAAGCTTTCTTT.

This chain uses TRBV7-9 with TRBJ1-1, with a tentative D call TRBD1 (5 bases). V lost 7 bases and J lost 1, with 16 bases in between. CDR3 length equals 15 residues. The germline V gene has CDR1 SEHNR and CDR2 FQNEAQ (reference sequence). The CDR3 protein is CASTMPERGNTEAFF. The CDR3 DNA is TGTGCCAGCACCATGCCGGAGAGGGGGAACACTGAAGCTTTCTTT.

J is TRBJ2-3 and V is TRBV5-1; D is unclear. The V gene's germline CDR1 is SGHRS and CDR2 YFSETQ. Trimming cost V 1 base and J 1 base, with 10 bases left between them. CDR3 length: 15 residues. The CDR3 is CASSLLSEGTDTQYF. As DNA, the CDR3 is TGCGCCAGCAGCTTGTTGTCTGAAGGCACAGATACGCAGTATTTT. Full variable domain (remainder filled in from reference TRBV5-1 and TRBJ2-3): KAGVTQTPRYLIKTRGQQVTLSCSPISGHRSVSWYQQTPGQGLQFLFEYFSETQRNKGNFPGRFSGRQFSNSRSEMNVSTLELGDSALYLCASSLLSEGTDTQYFGPGTRLTVL.

The V call is TRBV28, the J call TRBJ2-3; D not certain. V lost 3 bases, J lost 4 bases, and 5 bases lay in between. Germline V gene lookup returns CDR1 MDHEN and CDR2 SYDVKM. The CDR3 runs 12 residues. This chain's CDR3 is CASSFVADTQYF. CDR3 nucleotide sequence: TGTGCCAGCAGTTTTGTTGCAGATACGCAGTATTTT.

The chain has TRBV6-6 and TRBJ2-1; maybe TRBD2 (6 bases). CDR3 size: 13 residues. Germline CDR1 MNHNY, CDR2 SVGAGI (reference sequence). Deletions cut 11 bases from V and 0 bases from J, with 11 bases between. CDR3 sequence reads: CALAVSSYNEQFF. In nucleotides, the CDR3 is TGTGCCTTAGCGGTTAGCTCCTACAATGAGCAGTTCTTC.

The V and J genes are TRBV29-1 and TRBJ2-7; 7 nucleotides align to TRBD2. The CDR3 is made up of 15 amino acids. V lost 3 bases, J lost 4 bases, and 12 bases stayed unmatched. Per germline, CDR1 SQVTM and CDR2 ANQGSEA. The chain's CDR3 is CSVEGTGRNGYEQYF. In DNA form, the CDR3 reads TGCAGCGTTGAGGGCACCGGGAGGAACGGATACGAGCAGTACTTC.

This CDR3 is CASSVPLAGEESYNEQFF. CDR3 nucleotide sequence: TGTGCCAGCAGCGTCCCTCTAGCGGGAGAGGAATCCTACAATGAGCAGTTCTTC. The chain has TRBV9 and TRBJ2-1, with 10 bases lining up with TRBD2. This CDR3 contains 18 residues. Trimming cost V 2 bases and J 1 base; bases outside gene matches: 9. Germline V gene data show CDR1 as SGDLS and CDR2 as YYNGEE.

The chain has TRBV7-9 and TRBJ2-3; the D gene is possibly TRBD1 (6 bases). V was trimmed by 5 bases and J by 1 base, leaving 10 bases between them. This CDR3 spans 14 amino acids. The germline V gene has CDR1 SEHNR and CDR2 FQNEAQ (reference sequence). CDR3 DNA: TGTGCCAGCAGCCCGGACAGCCGCACAGATACGCAGTATTTT. Its translation: CASSPDSRTDTQYF.

This chain connects TRBV19 to TRBJ2-7; TRBD1 aligns across 7 bases. V shed 5 bases, J shed 7 bases, and the junction held 5 bases outside the gene matches. This CDR3 contains 12 residues. Germline loops: CDR1 LNHDA, CDR2 SQIVND (reference sequence). The CDR3 loop reads CASSEGAGEQYF. The CDR3 nucleotides read TGTGCCAGTAGTGAGGGGGCTGGTGAGCAGTACTTC.

This chain uses TRBV10-3 with TRBJ2-7; TRBD2 agrees at 8 bases. V was clipped by 10 bases and J by 5 bases; unmatched bases: 16. CDR1 is ENHRY, CDR2 SYGVKD, per germline. The CDR3 has 15 amino acids. CDR3 nucleotides: TGTGCCAGCAGCCAGGGACTAGGGGCGCTCCACGAGCAGTACTTC. It specifies CASSQGLGALHEQYF.

This chain links TRBV19 with TRBJ2-1; the D gene is possibly TRBD2 (6 bases). Trimming pared 6 bases from V and 0 bases from J, leaving 15 bases between. Looked up from germline, CDR1 is LNHDA and CDR2 is SQIVND (reference sequence). This CDR3 has 16 residues. The CDR3 region has the DNA TGTGCCAGTAGCCCCACTAGCTTCAACTCCTACAATGAGCAGTTCTTC. Translation gives CASSPTSFNSYNEQFF.

In its sample, this clone was seen once. V gene TRBV28 combines with J gene TRBJ1-1, with D maybe TRBD1 (5 bases). The germline V gene encodes CDR1 MDHEN and CDR2 SYDVKM. This CDR3 is 14 amino acids long. Trimming took 5 bases from V and 0 from J, leaving 10 bases between them. The CDR3 nucleotides are TGTGCCAGCAGTCTAGGGGCGCTGAACACTGAAGCTTTCTTT. Translated, it gives CASSLGALNTEAFF.

This chain joins TRBV29-1 and TRBJ2-7; perhaps TRBD1 as D (6 bases). Trimming took off 5 bases at V and 9 bases at J, with 17 bases between the two ends. The CDR3 runs 12 residues. The germline V gene has CDR1 SQVTM and CDR2 ANQGSEA. In DNA, the CDR3 is TGCAGCGTTCCCAAGGGGGTAGATGGGCAGTACTTC. Its protein product is CSVPKGVDGQYF.

This chain connects TRBV4-2 to TRBJ2-7; the match to TRBD1 covers 10 bases. Germline V CDR1 and CDR2: LGHNA, YNFKEQ. There are 15 residues in the CDR3. J lost 6 bases, V lost 3 bases, and 8 bases had no gene match. The CDR3 DNA is TGTGCCAGCAGCCATACCGGGACAGGGGTGGTCGAGCAGTACTTC. Encoded protein: CASSHTGTGVVEQYF.

The chain uses TRBV30 and TRBJ2-7; D is unresolved. Trimming removed 1 base at V and 6 bases at J, with 7 bases between. Germline V gene sequence: CDR1 GTSNPN, CDR2 SVGIG (reference sequence). The CDR3 runs 11 residues. This CDR3 reads CAWSGVAEQYF. CDR3 bases: TGTGCCTGGAGTGGCGTCGCCGAGCAGTACTTC.

This chain uses TRBV6-6 with TRBJ2-7; 8 nucleotides align to TRBD1. The germline V gene encodes CDR1 MNHNY and CDR2 SVGAGI (reference sequence). The CDR3 length is 13 residues. The trim removed 9 bases at V and 0 bases at J, leaving 4 bases unmatched. The CDR3 bases are TGTGCCAGTCGGGGGACAGGCTCCTACGAGCAGTACTTC. Its translation is CASRGTGSYEQYF.

About this clone itself: Other DNA variants within this sample encode the same CDR3. This chain uses TRBV7-6 with TRBJ2-7; D might be TRBD1 (5 bases). From germline, CDR1 is SGHVS and CDR2 FNYEAQ. CDR3 length: 13 amino acids. V lost 5 bases to trimming and J lost 2 bases, with 10 bases between them. The CDR3 reads CASSPGPTYEQYF. The CDR3 DNA reads TGTGCCAGCAGCCCAGGGCCCACCTACGAGCAGTACTTC.

The CDR3, as DNA: TGTGCCAGCAGTTTATCAGCAGGACTAAGCTCCTACGAGCAGTACTTC. It specifies CASSLSAGLSSYEQYF. The gene calls are TRBV27 and TRBJ2-7; TRBD2 might be the D (6 bases). Germline CDR1 is MNHEY and CDR2 is SMNVEV (reference sequence). Trimming left V 0 bases short and J 0 bases short, with 12 bases between. CDR3 length equals 16 residues.

CDR3 region: CASSSEVGVEYEQYF. The CDR3 DNA sequence: TGTGCCAGCAGCTCGGAGGTGGGGGTGGAATACGAGCAGTACTTC. The chain couples TRBV5-6 to TRBJ2-7; D is tentatively TRBD1 or TRBD2 (5 bases each). CDR3 length: 15 residues. Germline V gene lookup returns CDR1 SGHDT and CDR2 YYEEEE. V lost 3 bases and J lost 4, with 17 bases in between. The variable domain in full, with the rest retrieved from reference TRBV5-6 and TRBJ2-7, is DAGVTQSPTHLIKTRGQQVTLRCSPKSGHDTVSWYQQALGQGPQFIFQYYEEEERQRGNFPDRFSGHQFPNYSSELNVNALLLGDSALYLCASSSEVGVEYEQYFGPGTRLTVT.